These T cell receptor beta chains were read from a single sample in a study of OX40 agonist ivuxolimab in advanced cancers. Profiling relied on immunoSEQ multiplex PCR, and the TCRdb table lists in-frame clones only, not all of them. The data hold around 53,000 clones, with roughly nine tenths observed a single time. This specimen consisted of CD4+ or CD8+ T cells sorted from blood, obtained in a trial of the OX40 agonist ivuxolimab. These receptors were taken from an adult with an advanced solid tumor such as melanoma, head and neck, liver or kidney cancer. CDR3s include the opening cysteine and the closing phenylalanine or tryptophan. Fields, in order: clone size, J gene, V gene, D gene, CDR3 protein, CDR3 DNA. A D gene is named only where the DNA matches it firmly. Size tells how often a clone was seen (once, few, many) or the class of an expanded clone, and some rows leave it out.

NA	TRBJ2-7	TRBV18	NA	CASSSRGRDGGSSSYEQYF	TGTGCCAGCTCGTCAAGGGGTCGGGACGGAGGATCAAGTTCCTACGAGCAGTACTTC
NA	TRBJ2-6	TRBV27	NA	CASSARPGANVLTF	TGTGCCAGCAGTGCGAGACCTGGGGCCAACGTCCTGACTTTC
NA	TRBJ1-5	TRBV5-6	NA	CASSRRVSGLQPQPQHF	TGTGCCAGCAGCCGTCGAGTGTCGGGACTCCAACCCCAGCCCCAGCATTTT
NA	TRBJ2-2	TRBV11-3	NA	CASSTRGELFF	TGTGCCAGCAGCACCCGGGGAGAGCTGTTTTTT
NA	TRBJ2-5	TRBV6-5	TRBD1	CASSSDERGQYGTQYF	TGTGCCAGCAGTTCCGACGAAAGGGGACAGTACGGGACCCAGTACTTC
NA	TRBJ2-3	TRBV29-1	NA	CSVDLVDTQYF	TGCAGCGTTGATTTAGTAGATACGCAGTATTTT
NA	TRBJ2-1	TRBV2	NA	CAQREAGAYNEQFF	TGTGCCCAACGTGAGGCGGGGGCATACAATGAGCAGTTCTTC
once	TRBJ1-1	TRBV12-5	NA	CASGLGVGGTEAFF	TGTGCTAGTGGTTTAGGGGTGGGCGGCACTGAAGCTTTCTTT
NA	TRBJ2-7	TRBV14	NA	CASSQESGLTLSEQYF	TGTGCCAGCAGCCAAGAGAGCGGGCTCACTCTCTCCGAGCAGTACTTC
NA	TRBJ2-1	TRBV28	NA	CASSLSINEQFF	TGTGCCAGCAGTTTAAGTATAAATGAGCAGTTCTTC
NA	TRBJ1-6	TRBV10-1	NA	CASSELRDSPLHF	TGCGCCAGCAGTGAGTTGCGGGATTCACCCCTCCACTTT
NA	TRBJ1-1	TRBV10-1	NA	CASSGQGYTEAFF	TGCGCCAGCAGTGGGCAGGGGTACACTGAAGCTTTCTTT
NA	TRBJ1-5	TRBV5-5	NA	CASSLHTGGGQPQHF	TGTGCCAGCAGCTTACACACAGGAGGTGGTCAGCCCCAGCATTTT
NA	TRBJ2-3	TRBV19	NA	CASSQQEGTTDTQYF	TGTGCCAGTAGCCAACAGGAGGGTACTACAGATACGCAGTATTTT
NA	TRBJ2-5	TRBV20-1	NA	CSALGETQYF	TGCAGTGCCCTGGGGGAGACCCAGTACTTC
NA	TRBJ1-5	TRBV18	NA	CASSPYRDTQPQHF	TGTGCCAGCTCACCATACAGGGATACTCAGCCCCAGCATTTT
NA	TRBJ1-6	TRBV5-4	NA	CASSLAAGRKGSPLHF	TGTGCCAGCAGCTTGGCCGCAGGTAGGAAGGGTTCACCCCTCCACTTT
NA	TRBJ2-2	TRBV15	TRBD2	CATSRVVGLVRRELFF	TGTGCCACCAGCAGAGTTGTGGGACTAGTTCGCCGGGAGCTGTTTTTT
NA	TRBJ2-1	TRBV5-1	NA	CASSLKGYNEQFF	TGCGCCAGCAGCTTGAAGGGGTACAATGAGCAGTTCTTC
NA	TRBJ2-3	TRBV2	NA	CASSEAGTDTQYF	TGTGCCAGCAGTGAAGCGGGGACAGATACGCAGTATTTT
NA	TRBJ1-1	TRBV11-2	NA	CASSLRSDRLHTEAFF	TGTGCCAGCAGCTTACGAAGTGACAGGTTACACACTGAAGCTTTCTTT
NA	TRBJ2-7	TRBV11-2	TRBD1	CASSLGQGGREQYF	TGTGCCAGCAGCTTGGGACAGGGGGGTCGCGAGCAGTACTTC
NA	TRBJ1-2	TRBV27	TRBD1	CAGFSPNFRQGYGYTF	TGTGCCGGATTTTCTCCCAACTTTAGACAGGGGTATGGCTACACCTTC
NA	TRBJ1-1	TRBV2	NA	CATNNRDTEAFF	TGTGCCACCAACAACAGGGATACTGAAGCTTTCTTT
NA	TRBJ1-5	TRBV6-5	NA	CASSSDSRDQPQHF	TGTGCCAGCAGTTCCGACTCCCGGGATCAGCCCCAGCATTTT
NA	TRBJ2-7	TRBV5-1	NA	CASSPPGPREQYF	TGCGCCAGCAGCCCTCCGGGCCCCCGAGAGCAGTACTTC
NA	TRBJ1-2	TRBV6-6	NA	CASSKGWETYGYTF	TGTGCCAGCAGTAAAGGGTGGGAGACCTATGGCTACACCTTC
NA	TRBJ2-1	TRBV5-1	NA	CASSLRGSYNEQFF	TGCGCCAGCAGCTTGCGGGGCTCCTACAATGAGCAGTTCTTC
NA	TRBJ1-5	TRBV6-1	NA	CASSEGVSQPQHF	TGTGCCAGCAGTGAAGGGGTCTCGCAGCCCCAGCATTTT
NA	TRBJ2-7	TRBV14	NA	CASSWQVSYEQYF	TGTGCCAGCAGCTGGCAAGTTAGCTACGAGCAGTACTTC
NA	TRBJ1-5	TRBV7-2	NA	CASSLVWGNQPQHF	TGTGCCAGCAGCTTAGTCTGGGGGAACCAGCCCCAGCATTTT
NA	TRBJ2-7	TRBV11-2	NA	CASSWATGEGYEQYF	TGTGCCAGCAGCTGGGCTACAGGGGAGGGCTACGAGCAGTACTTC
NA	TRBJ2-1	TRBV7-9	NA	CASSLGASEQFF	TGTGCCAGCAGCTTAGGCGCCAGTGAGCAGTTCTTC
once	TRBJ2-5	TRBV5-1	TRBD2	CASSKGLAGQETQYF	TGCGCCAGCAGCAAGGGACTAGCGGGGCAAGAGACCCAGTACTTC
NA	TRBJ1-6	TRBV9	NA	CASSVEGEEGSSPLHF	TGTGCCAGCAGCGTGGAGGGGGAGGAAGGTAGTTCACCCCTCCACTTT
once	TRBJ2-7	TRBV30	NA	CAWILAGTYEQYF	TGTGCCTGGATATTGGCAGGCACCTACGAGCAGTACTTC
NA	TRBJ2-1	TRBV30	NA	CAWRTRDFADEQFF	TGTGCCTGGAGGACAAGGGACTTCGCAGATGAGCAGTTCTTC
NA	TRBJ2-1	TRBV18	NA	CASSPVVGEQFF	TGTGCCAGCTCACCTGTGGTGGGTGAGCAGTTCTTC
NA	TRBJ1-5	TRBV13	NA	CASSLERSDFRSNQPQHF	TGTGCCAGCAGCTTAGAACGGTCAGACTTCAGAAGCAATCAGCCCCAGCATTTT
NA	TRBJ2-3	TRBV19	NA	CASLQQGLSIHTQYF	TGTGCCTCCTTGCAACAGGGATTAAGTATCCATACGCAGTATTTT
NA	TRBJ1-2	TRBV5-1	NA	CASSLSGRGGYTF	TGCGCCAGCAGCTTGTCGGGGAGAGGTGGCTACACCTTC
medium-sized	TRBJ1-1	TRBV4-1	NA	CASSNIFTSGTTEAFF	TGCGCCAGCAGTAACATTTTCACCTCAGGGACTACTGAAGCTTTCTTT
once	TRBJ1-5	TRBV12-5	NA	CVSGSSNQPQHF	TGTGTTTCCGGGAGTAGCAATCAGCCCCAGCATTTT
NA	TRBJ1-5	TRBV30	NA	CAWSSTLVEPQHF	TGTGCCTGGAGTTCGACCCTTGTGGAGCCCCAGCATTTT
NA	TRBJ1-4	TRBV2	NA	CASSEQRKLFF	TGTGCCAGCAGTGAACAACGTAAACTGTTTTTT
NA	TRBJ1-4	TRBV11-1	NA	CASSLLGEKLFF	TGTGCCAGCAGCTTACTTGGAGAAAAACTGTTTTTT
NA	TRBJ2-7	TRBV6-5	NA	CASSYSGDRSYEQYF	TGTGCCAGCAGTTACTCGGGGGACCGATCCTACGAGCAGTACTTC
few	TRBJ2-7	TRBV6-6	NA	CASSLTAVEQYF	TGTGCCAGCAGTTTAACGGCTGTAGAGCAGTACTTC
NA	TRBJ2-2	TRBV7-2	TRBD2	CASSSTSGGVTGELFF	TGTGCCAGCAGCTCCACTAGCGGGGGGGTGACCGGGGAGCTGTTTTTT
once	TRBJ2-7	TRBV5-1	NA	CASSLGWYEQYF	TGCGCCAGCAGCTTGGGGTGGTACGAGCAGTACTTC
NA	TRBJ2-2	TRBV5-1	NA	CASRYYRQTGELFF	TGCGCCAGCAGATATTATCGTCAGACCGGGGAGCTGTTTTTT